This TCR beta chain was identified during a study of blood T cells in healthy people across ages. There are a few counts of this clonotype. The antigen is undetermined. A junction end diverges from the germline sequence, so it may reflect a read error. Then a second PCR, running about 7 to 11 cycles, was carried out with a sample-barcoded 5' primer and a J-beta primer mix. TCRdb reprocessed the 5' RACE reads via MiXCR and lists one record per CDR3 protein. The sample consists of 500,000 to 600,000 distinct CDR3 sequences, 27% of them appearing once. Study results and caveats: With age, beta diversity per million T cells declined roughly linearly, significantly by over 35.

The CDR3 runs 12 residues. Germline-derived CDR1 and CDR2 are SQVTM and ANQGSEA. The material sequenced was blood. The source is a woman in her 70s in good health. The J gene is TRBJ2-7, the V gene TRBV29-1; D is ambiguous. CDR3 DNA sequence: TGCAGCGTGGAAGACGATACCTACGAGCAGTACTTC. This encodes CSVEDDTYEQYF.